The 10 T cell receptor beta chains in this list originate from one sample, sequenced in a study of molecular identifiers for immune sequencing clone quantification. One entry per CDR3 protein results from TCRdb running MiXCR on the PCR reads. This sample yields about 640,000 distinct CDR3 sequences, of which nearly 20% are seen a single time; 0.85% to 0.9% belongs to the top ten. Material: naive CD8+ T cells from blood, with Jurkat cell RNA spiked in. The subset denotes: FACS-sorted CD8+CD4-CCR7+CD45RA+ naive T cells. These receptors were obtained from a human donor in good health. Some libraries in this study had Jurkat cell RNA spiked in.

This chain uses TRBV7-2 with TRBJ2-3; 9 bases line up with TRBD2. The ends lost 1 base at V and 0 bases at J; junction bases unmatched: 8. Germline V gene data show CDR1 as SGHTA and CDR2 as FQGNSA. The CDR3 is made up of 18 amino acids. CDR3 in amino acids: CASSLVQAGGYSTDTQYF. CDR3 DNA: TGTGCCAGCAGCTTAGTGCAGGCGGGGGGGTACAGCACAGATACGCAGTATTTT.

This clonotype occurred once. A much larger clonotype is one base distant, so this may be a read error. The chain joins TRBV2 to TRBJ2-1; D may be TRBD1 or TRBD2 (5 bases each). From germline, CDR1 is SNHLY and CDR2 FYNNEI. The CDR3 contains 14 residues. The CDR3 bases are TGTGCCACAAGCGAGGGGAGCTCCTACAATGAGCAGTCCTTC. It is translated as CATSEGSSYNEQSF.

This clonotype was observed a few times. In DNA, the CDR3 is TGCGCCAGCAGCCCCTTAGTGGGGAACACCTACGAGCAGTACTTC. Translated: CASSPLVGNTYEQYF. V usage is TRBV4-1 and J usage is TRBJ2-7; no definite D call. V lost 4 bases, J lost 2 bases, and 15 bases lay in between. This CDR3 is built from 15 residues. From germline, CDR1 is MGHRA and CDR2 YSYEKL.

This clonotype was seen ten or more times. The CDR3 region is CASSQDISLAGALSPDTQYF. The CDR3, as DNA: TGTGCCAGCAGCCAAGATATAAGTCTAGCGGGAGCACTTTCACCAGATACGCAGTATTTT. This rearrangement joins TRBV4-2 to TRBJ2-3; 10 bases agree with TRBD2. The CDR3 is made up of 20 amino acids. Germline V gene sequence: CDR1 LGHNA, CDR2 YNFKEQ. Trimming at V came to 0 bases and at J to 4 bases, leaving 16 bases not matched to a gene.

There are many counts of this clonotype. The V gene is TRBV7-9, the J gene TRBJ2-2; a possible D gene is TRBD1 (6 bases). The germline V gene has CDR1 SEHNR and CDR2 FQNEAQ (reference sequence). The CDR3 loop spans 15 amino acids. V lost 4 bases, J lost 2 bases, and 11 bases lay in between. The CDR3 nucleotides are TGTGCCAGCAGCTGGTGGACAGATAACACCGGGGAGCTGTTTTTT. Encoded protein: CASSWWTDNTGELFF.

The rearrangement links TRBV11-2 to TRBJ2-7; the D is unclear. The CDR3 extends over 13 amino acids. V lost 3 bases, J lost 4 bases, and 10 bases lay in between. CDR1 SGHAT and CDR2 FQNNGV come from the germline V gene. DNA of the CDR3: TGTGCCAGCAGCTTCGGCGATGTATACGAGCAGTACTTC. Translated, it gives CASSFGDVYEQYF. Supplemented by reference TRBV11-2 and TRBJ2-7, the full variable domain reads EAGVAQSPRYKIIEKRQSVAFWCNPISGHATLYWYQQILGQGPKLLIQFQNNGVVDDSQLPKDRFSAERLKGVDSTLKIQPAKLEDSAVYLCASSFGDVYEQYFGPGTRLTVT.

This clonotype appeared a few times. This may arise from a read error, as a much more abundant clone is one base away. CDR3 bases: TGCGCCAGCAGCTTGCCGACTAGCGGTCAGACAGATATGCAGTATTTT. This codes for CASSLPTSGQTDMQYF. V usage is TRBV5-1 and J usage is TRBJ2-3; 9 nucleotides line up with TRBD2. Looked up from germline, CDR1 is SGHRS and CDR2 is YFSETQ. The CDR3 has 16 residues.

This clonotype has ten or more counts. The CDR3 bases are TGTGTTGGCAGGGGGCAAAACTATGGCTACACCTTC. Residues: CVGRGQNYGYTF. The genes are TRBV7-9 and TRBJ1-2, with 8 bases fitting TRBD1. The CDR3 is 12 residues long. Looked up from germline, CDR1 is SEHNR and CDR2 is FQNEAQ (reference sequence).

This clonotype was detected ten times or more. The chain joins TRBV27 to TRBJ1-5; TRBD1 matches 7 bases. J was trimmed by 5 bases and V by 4 bases; bases with no gene match: 5. CDR1 MNHEY and CDR2 SMNVEV come from the germline V gene (reference sequence). The CDR3 has 14 residues. The CDR3 here is CASSYGRGHQPQHF. The CDR3, as DNA: TGTGCCAGCAGTTACGGAAGGGGGCATCAGCCCCAGCATTTT.

On this clonotype itself: A much larger clone differs by one base, so this may be a read error. The rearrangement uses TRBV7-8 and TRBJ2-7, with D perhaps given as TRBD1 or TRBD2 (5 bases each). Germline CDR1 is SGHVS and CDR2 is FQNEAQ. The CDR3 runs 14 residues. Here the CDR3 reads CTSRRDLRSHEQYF. CDR3 DNA sequence: TGTACCAGCAGAAGGGACCTCCGTTCCCACGAGCAGTACTTC.